The entry below describes one T cell receptor (beta chain). No antigen is known for it. RNA transcripts were the template for amplifying TCR beta CDR3 regions. TCR CDR3 regions were first amplified by RT-PCR with HTBI primers. TCRdb ran MiXCR on the multiplex PCR reads and lists one entry per CDR3 protein. In the table there are fewer than 250,000 distinct CDR3 sequences, 24% of which are singletons. The sample is drawn from a study of T cells in Graves' hyperthyroidism and ophthalmopathy. On the study more broadly: Sampling of peripheral blood happened at initial diagnosis, prior to any treatment.

Germline assignment: CDR1 MNHEY and CDR2 SVGEGT. The V segment lost 5 bases and the J segment 1 base; nucleotides outside the gene matches: 8. The CDR3 runs to 15 residues. Study findings and constraints: Most thyroid-expanded clonotypes above 0.001 were also found in blood.

Subjects with ophthalmopathy showed a Clinical Activity Score no lower than 3, a NOSPECS grade no lower than 4, and a duration shorter than 3 months. Exclusions: uncontrolled infection, other autoimmune disease, pregnancy, lactation. This sequence was found in a middle-aged woman with Graves' ophthalmopathy. The sample consisted of blood. This chain joins TRBV6-2 or TRBV6-3 and TRBJ2-7; 7 bases agree with TRBD1. The CDR3 coding sequence is TGTGCCAGCAGTATGGGGACAGCCAGATCCTACGAGCAGTACTTC. It translates to CASSMGTARSYEQYF.